These T cell receptor beta chains were read from a single sample in a study of neoadjuvant anti-PD-1 for oral cavity cancer. Measured with immunoSEQ multiplex PCR; TCRdb has only the in-frame clones, and not every one. The sample includes more than 13,000 clones, about three quarters of them seen just once. This sample comprised PBMCs, obtained after nivolumab (anti-PD-1) treatment. The receptors shown here come from a person between 35 and 79 years old with oral cavity squamous cell carcinoma. CDR3s include the opening cysteine and the closing phenylalanine or tryptophan. Fields, in order: J gene, V gene, clone size, D gene, CDR3 DNA, CDR3 protein. D genes are given only for firm matches. Clone size is stated in some rows and not others, as once, few, many or a class when expanded.

TRBJ1-5 TRBV2 - - TGTGCCAGCAGTGACGGGATTAGCAATCAGCCCCAGCATTTT CASSDGISNQPQHF
TRBJ2-5 TRBV9 - - TGTGCCAGCAGCGTGTACGGCCAAGAGACCCAGTACTTC CASSVYGQETQYF
TRBJ2-7 TRBV19 - - TGTGCCAGTAGCATTAAAAAACAGGGTAACTACGAGCAGTACTTC CASSIKKQGNYEQYF
TRBJ2-7 TRBV11-3 once TRBD2 TGTGCCAGCAGCGGCGGGGGGGAGCAGTACTTC CASSGGGEQYF
TRBJ1-3 TRBV10-3 few - TGTGCCATCAGGGACAGTTCTGGAAACACCATATATTTT CAIRDSSGNTIYF
TRBJ2-6 TRBV7-2 - - TGTGCCAGCAGCCCCTCATCACCTGGGGCCAACGTCCTGACTTTC CASSPSSPGANVLTF
TRBJ2-1 TRBV9 once - TGTGCCAGCAGCGTAGGCCTAGCGTCGTCCTACAATGAGCAGTTCTTC CASSVGLASSYNEQFF
TRBJ2-7 TRBV28 once - TGTGCCAGCCTACCTGGCGGGGAAACCTACGAGCAGTACTTC CASLPGGETYEQYF
TRBJ2-3 TRBV28 - TRBD1 TGTGCCAGCAGTTTTTTCGGGACCGGGACAGATGGCACAGATACGCAGTATTTT CASSFFGTGTDGTDTQYF
TRBJ2-2 TRBV2 - TRBD1 TGTGCCAGCAGTGAAGCCCCGGGACAGGGAAACACCGGGGAGCTGTTTTTT CASSEAPGQGNTGELFF
TRBJ2-7 TRBV15 - TRBD1 TGTGCCACCAGCAGAGGGCGACAGGGCGTCTACGAGCAGTACTTC CATSRGRQGVYEQYF
TRBJ1-1 TRBV6-6 - TRBD1 TGTGCCAGCAGTAAGCAACAGGGGCCTAACACTGAAGCTTTCTTT CASSKQQGPNTEAFF
TRBJ1-3 TRBV11-3 - TRBD1 TGTGCCAGCAGCTACGGGACAGGGGATTCTGGAAACACCATATATTTT CASSYGTGDSGNTIYF
TRBJ2-7 TRBV6-1 - - TGTGCCAGCAGTGAGGCTCCGTGGAGCTCCTACGAGCAGTACTTC CASSEAPWSSYEQYF
TRBJ1-1 TRBV7-2 - - TGTGCCAGCAGCTTAAGGCAGGGCACTGAAGCTTTCTTT CASSLRQGTEAFF
TRBJ1-1 TRBV2 - - TGTGCCAGCAGTGTTCCGGGACTAAACACTGAAGCTTTCTTT CASSVPGLNTEAFF
TRBJ2-5 TRBV5-4 - TRBD2 TGTGCCAGCAGCACCTGGACTAGCGGGAGGCAAGAGACCCAGTACTTC CASSTWTSGRQETQYF
TRBJ2-7 TRBV5-1 - - TGCGCCAGCAGCTTACCCGGACAGAGCTCCTACGAGCAGTACTTC CASSLPGQSSYEQYF
TRBJ1-1 TRBV11-2 - TRBD1 TGTGCCAGCAGCGTGGGACAGACGAAAATGAACACTGAAGCTTTCTTT CASSVGQTKMNTEAFF
TRBJ2-7 TRBV5-1 - TRBD2 TGCGCCAGCAGCCTAGCGGGAGGTGACTACGAGCAGTACTTC CASSLAGGDYEQYF
TRBJ2-5 TRBV28 few TRBD2 TGTGCCAGCCGCGCGGCGGGAGGGCCAACTGAGACCCAGTACTTC CASRAAGGPTETQYF
TRBJ2-3 TRBV6-1 few TRBD1 TGTGCCAGCAGTGTCCAGGGACAGGGCGGCACAGATACGCAGTATTTT CASSVQGQGGTDTQYF
TRBJ2-7 TRBV4-2 - TRBD2 TGTGCCAGCAGCCAAGATCCAATCCTTCGAGGGACTAGCGGGAACTACGAGCAGTACTTC CASSQDPILRGTSGNYEQYF
TRBJ1-5 TRBV7-6 once - TGTGCCAGCAGCTCAACGGATGGTCAGCCCCAGCATTTT CASSSTDGQPQHF
TRBJ2-3 TRBV11-2 - TRBD2 TGTGCCAGCAGCTTAGTACTAGCGGGAGCAGATACGCAGTATTTT CASSLVLAGADTQYF
TRBJ1-1 TRBV5-4 - TRBD1 TGTGCCAGCAGCTTCCGACAGGGAAACACTGAAGCTTTCTTT CASSFRQGNTEAFF